This record concerns one T cell receptor beta chain sequence. The sample is drawn from a study of blood T cell repertoires in COVID-19. The CDR3 spans 15 residues. V lost 3 bases and J lost 0, with 9 bases in between. CDR1 and CDR2 from the germline V gene are SGHVS and FNYEAQ. In the authors' workflow: Estimation of nucleated cell counts was performed using reference gene primer amplification. The data were produced by immunoSEQ multiplex PCR, yet TCRdb's version contains in-frame clones alone and is incomplete. V and J calls and clone size are copied from that table; D and trimming were computed from the DNA. This sample has fewer than 35,000 clones, with over 90% found just once.

The sample comprised peripheral blood. The TCR originated in a human donor in a cohort sampled during active COVID-19. The J gene is TRBJ1-5, the V gene TRBV7-6; unclear D gene. CDR3 sequence: CASSLSPNSNQPQHF. The CDR3 nucleotides are TGTGCCAGCAGCTTGTCCCCTAATAGCAATCAGCCCCAGCATTTT.